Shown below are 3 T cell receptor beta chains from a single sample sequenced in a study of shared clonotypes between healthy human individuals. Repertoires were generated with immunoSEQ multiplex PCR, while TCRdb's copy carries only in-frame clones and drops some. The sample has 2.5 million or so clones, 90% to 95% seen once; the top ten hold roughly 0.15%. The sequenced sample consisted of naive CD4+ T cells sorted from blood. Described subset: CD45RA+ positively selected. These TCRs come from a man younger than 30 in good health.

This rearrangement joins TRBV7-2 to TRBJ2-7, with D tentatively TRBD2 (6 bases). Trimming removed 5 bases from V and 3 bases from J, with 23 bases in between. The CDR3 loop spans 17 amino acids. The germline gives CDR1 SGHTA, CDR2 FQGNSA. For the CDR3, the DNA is TGTGCCAGCAGCGATAACCTGAGCGGGTTGAGCGGCTACGAGCAGTACTTC. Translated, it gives CASSDNLSGLSGYEQYF.

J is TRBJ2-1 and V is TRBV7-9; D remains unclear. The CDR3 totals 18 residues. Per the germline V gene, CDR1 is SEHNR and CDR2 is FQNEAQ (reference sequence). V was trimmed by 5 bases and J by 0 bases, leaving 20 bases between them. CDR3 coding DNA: TGTGCCAGCAGCCCTCTCCCGGGTAGCCCTAGCTCCTACAATGAGCAGTTCTTC. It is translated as CASSPLPGSPSSYNEQFF.

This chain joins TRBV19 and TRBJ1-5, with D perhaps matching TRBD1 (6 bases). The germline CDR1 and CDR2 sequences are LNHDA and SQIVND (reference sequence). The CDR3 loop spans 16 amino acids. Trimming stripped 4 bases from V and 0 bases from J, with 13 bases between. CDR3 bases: TGTGCCAGTAGTACCCAGGACAGTTATAGCAATCAGCCCCAGCATTTT. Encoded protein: CASSTQDSYSNQPQHF.